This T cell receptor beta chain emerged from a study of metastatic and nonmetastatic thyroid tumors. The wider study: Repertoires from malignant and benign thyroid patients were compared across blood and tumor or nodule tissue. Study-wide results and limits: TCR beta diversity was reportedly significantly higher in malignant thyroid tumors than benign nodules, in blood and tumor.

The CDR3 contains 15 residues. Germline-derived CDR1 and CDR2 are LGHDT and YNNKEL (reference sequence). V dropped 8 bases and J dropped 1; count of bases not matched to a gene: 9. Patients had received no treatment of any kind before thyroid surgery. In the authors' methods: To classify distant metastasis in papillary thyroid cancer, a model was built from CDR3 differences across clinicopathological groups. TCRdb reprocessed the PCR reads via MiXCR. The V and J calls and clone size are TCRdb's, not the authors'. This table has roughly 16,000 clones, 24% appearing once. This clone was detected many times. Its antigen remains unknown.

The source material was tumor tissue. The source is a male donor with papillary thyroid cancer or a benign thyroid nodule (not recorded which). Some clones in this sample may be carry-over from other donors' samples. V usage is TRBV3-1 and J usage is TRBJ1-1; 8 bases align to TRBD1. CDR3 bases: TGTGCCAGCGTCCCTCGGACAGGGAAGAACACTGAAGCTTTCTTT. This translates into CASVPRTGKNTEAFF.